The 25 T cell receptor beta chains below come from one sample, sequenced in a study of blood T cell repertoires in COVID-19. Clones were read by immunoSEQ multiplex PCR, and TCRdb kept only the in-frame ones, dropping some. The sample has some 74,000 clones; more than 75% are singletons. The sample consisted of peripheral blood. Receptors were obtained from a human donor in a cohort sampled during active COVID-19.

The chain employs TRBV7-2 and TRBJ1-6; TRBD1 is a possible D gene (6 bases). Germline lookup yields CDR1 SGHTA and CDR2 FQGNSA. V was shortened by 5 bases and J by 7 bases, with 12 bases between the two germline ends. This CDR3 is 14 amino acids long. The CDR3 bases are TGTGCCAGCAGCCCAGGACAGACCAATTCACCCCTCCACTTT. Translated, it gives CASSPGQTNSPLHF.

Written as DNA, the CDR3 is TGTGCCAGCAGCTCTAGCGGGAGGGGTTACAATGAGCAGTTCTTC. It is translated as CASSSSGRGYNEQFF. This rearrangement joins TRBV5-6 to TRBJ2-1; 12 bases fit TRBD2. There are 15 residues in the CDR3. Germline CDR1 and CDR2: SGHDT and YYEEEE. Trimming took 3 bases from V and 4 from J; bases not matched to a gene: 2.

This clone was observed a handful of times. This sequence joins TRBV2 and TRBJ2-2, with 11 bases fitting TRBD2. This CDR3 comprises 14 residues. J was trimmed by 4 bases and V by 7 bases; bases with no gene match: 2. Germline CDR1 SNHLY, CDR2 FYNNEI. This CDR3 reads CASNSGRATGELFF. In DNA form, the CDR3 reads TGTGCCAGCAATAGCGGGAGGGCCACCGGGGAGCTGTTTTTT.

The CDR3 spells CASSLRGQGVSNQPQHF. DNA of the CDR3: TGTGCCAGCAGCTTAAGGGGACAGGGTGTTAGCAATCAGCCCCAGCATTTT. The rearrangement links TRBV7-2 to TRBJ1-5, with TRBD1 identical over 9 bases. The CDR3 sequence is 17 residues long. Looked up from germline, CDR1 is SGHTA and CDR2 is FQGNSA. The V gene end was trimmed by 2 bases and the J gene end by 0 bases; junction bases not matched to a gene: 5. Together with reference TRBV7-2 and TRBJ1-5, the CDR3 gives the full variable domain: GAGVSQSPSNKVTEKGKDVELRCDPISGHTALYWYRQSLGQGLEFLIYFQGNSAPDKSGLPSDRFSAERTGGSVSTLTIQRTQQEDSAVYLCASSLRGQGVSNQPQHFGDGTRLSIL.

The chain combines TRBV7-2 with TRBJ2-7; TRBD2 matches 13 bases. CDR1 SGHTA and CDR2 FQGNSA come from the germline V gene. The CDR3 is 17 residues long. Trimming took 2 bases from V and 2 from J; bases not matched to a gene: 6. The CDR3 loop reads CASSLTPGLAGPYEQYF. The CDR3 DNA reads TGTGCCAGCAGCTTAACTCCGGGACTAGCGGGGCCCTACGAGCAGTACTTC.

The chain joins TRBV3-1 (or the pseudogene TRBV3-2) to TRBJ2-1, with 8 bases aligning to TRBD1. This CDR3 comprises 14 residues. V was pared by 7 bases and J by 4 bases, with 6 bases of the junction left unmatched. CDR1 and CDR2 from the germline V gene are LGHDT and YNNKEL (reference sequence). The CDR3 coding sequence is TGTGCCAGCAACACAGGGGGGAGGTACAATGAGCAGTTCTTC. Amino acids: CASNTGGRYNEQFF.

The J gene is TRBJ2-3, the V gene TRBV19; D may be TRBD1 (6 bases). This CDR3 region has 13 residues. CDR1 LNHDA and CDR2 SQIVND come from the germline V gene (reference sequence). Between the trimmed V and J ends, which lost 7 bases and 8 bases, there was a span of 16 bases. The CDR3 DNA reads as TGTGCCAGTAAGGGCAGACCACAGGGTACGCAGTATTTT. The encoded protein is CASKGRPQGTQYF.

The chain carries TRBV7-2 and TRBJ1-2; 7 bases map to TRBD1. With V trimmed by 4 bases and J by 4 bases, 15 bases remained unmatched. The germline CDR1 and CDR2 sequences are SGHTA and FQGNSA. The length of the CDR3 is 17 residues. CDR3 sequence reads: CASSSRDSRLTSYGYTF. For the CDR3, the DNA is TGTGCCAGCAGCTCCCGGGACAGTCGTCTGACTTCCTATGGCTACACCTTC.

This chain connects TRBV6-2 or TRBV6-3 to TRBJ2-3, with TRBD1 matching 7 bases. The germline gives CDR1 MNHEY, CDR2 SVGEGT. The CDR3 length is 14 residues. V lost 5 bases, J lost 5 bases, and 7 bases stayed unmatched. DNA of the CDR3: TGTGCCAGCAGTAGACCGGGACAGAGAGATACGCAGTATTTT. Residues: CASSRPGQRDTQYF.

The chain recombines TRBV6-2 or TRBV6-3 with TRBJ1-4; D uncertain. Germline V gene lookup returns CDR1 MNHEY and CDR2 SVGEGT. The CDR3 totals 16 residues. The V end lost 5 bases, the J end lost 8 bases, and 21 bases lay between the germline ends. CDR3: CASSLRWTPGSEKLFF. The CDR3 nucleotides are TGTGCCAGCAGTCTTCGCTGGACTCCGGGCTCCGAAAAACTGTTTTTT.

V and J are TRBV28 and TRBJ1-1, with TRBD1 matching over 7 bases. The CDR3 has 14 residues. After removal of 8 bases from V and 0 bases from J, the junction contained 6 bases not matched to a gene. Germline-derived CDR1 and CDR2 are MDHEN and SYDVKM. CDR3: CASRKGALNTEAFF. The CDR3 DNA sequence: TGTGCCAGCCGTAAGGGGGCGTTGAACACTGAAGCTTTCTTT.

This chain joins TRBV28 and TRBJ1-5, with D unclear. The V and J ends lost 5 bases and 2 bases respectively, with 16 bases between them. Germline-derived CDR1 and CDR2 are MDHEN and SYDVKM. The CDR3 covers 16 residues. The CDR3 region has the DNA TGTGCCAGCAGTCGCGAGCTGGCCGCGGGCAATCAGCCCCAGCATTTT. Amino acid sequence: CASSRELAAGNQPQHF.

This chain links TRBV3-1 (or the pseudogene TRBV3-2) with TRBJ2-7; D perhaps matches TRBD1 (6 bases). Trimming pared 0 bases from V and 2 bases from J, leaving 20 bases between. Germline V gene lookup returns CDR1 LGHDT and CDR2 YNNKEL (reference sequence). This CDR3 has 18 amino acids. CDR3 DNA: TGTGCCAGCAGCCAAGAATCCCCCAGCAGGGGCTCTACCTACGAGCAGTACGTC. It translates to CASSQESPSRGSTYEQYV.

The chain couples TRBV20-1 to TRBJ2-1; the match to TRBD2 covers 11 bases. Germline values: CDR1 DFQATT, CDR2 SNEGSKA (reference sequence). V was clipped by 3 bases and J by 7 bases; unmatched bases: 11. The CDR3 extends over 16 amino acids. For the CDR3, the DNA is TGCAGTGCTAGTGTGTTTCGGGGGACTAGCGGTAATGAGCAGTTCTTC. Translation gives CSASVFRGTSGNEQFF.

V and J are TRBV25-1 and TRBJ2-2; TRBD2 is a possible D gene (5 bases). The germline V gene encodes CDR1 MGHDK and CDR2 SYGVNS. This CDR3 spans 12 amino acids. V lost 7 bases, J lost 7 bases, and 10 bases lay in between. CDR3 loop: CASTLGGGELFF. The DNA of the CDR3 is TGTGCCAGCACTCTAGGAGGCGGGGAGCTGTTTTTT.

This clone was recorded only once. The chain is built from TRBV11-2 and TRBJ1-1; D unclear. Germline V CDR1 and CDR2: SGHAT, FQNNGV. Trimming shortened V by 0 bases and J by 1 base, and 9 bases separated the two germline ends. The CDR3 runs to 15 residues. The CDR3 nucleotides are TGTGCCAGCAGCTTAGATGGGCCGAAGAACACTGAAGCTTTCTTT. It yields the protein CASSLDGPKNTEAFF.

The gene calls are TRBV7-2 and TRBJ1-1; TRBD1 might be the D (6 bases). V was pared by 1 base and J by 0 bases, with 18 bases between. The CDR3 is 18 residues long. Germline CDR1 and CDR2: SGHTA and FQGNSA. In DNA, the CDR3 is TGTGCCAGCAGCTTAGTTATTCGGCAGGGGCCCATGAACACTGAAGCTTTCTTT. Translation: CASSLVIRQGPMNTEAFF.

The chain has TRBV6-5 and TRBJ2-1; D possibly corresponds to TRBD2 (6 bases). This CDR3 contains 12 residues. Trimming removed 2 bases at V and 14 bases at J, with 13 bases between. Germline V gene lookup returns CDR1 MNHEY and CDR2 SVGAGI. CDR3 sequence: CASSYRDSLEFF. The CDR3 coding sequence is TGTGCCAGCAGTTACCGGGACTCCCTGGAGTTCTTC.

The V gene is TRBV19, the J gene TRBJ1-6, with D possibly being TRBD1 (5 bases). This CDR3 is built from 16 residues. Trimming took 3 bases from V and 9 from J, leaving 18 bases between them. Looked up from germline, CDR1 is LNHDA and CDR2 is SQIVND (reference sequence). CDR3 nucleotide sequence: TGTGCCAGTAGTATTTACCCAGCCAGGGTGAGTTCACCCCTCCACTTT. Its protein is CASSIYPARVSSPLHF.

J is TRBJ2-7 and V is TRBV6-5, with D perhaps matching TRBD2 (5 bases). V lost 6 bases, J lost 7 bases, and 13 bases lay in between. The CDR3 contains 12 residues. The germline gives CDR1 MNHEY, CDR2 SVGAGI. The CDR3 reads CASRGGLQEQYF. In DNA, the CDR3 is TGTGCCAGCAGAGGAGGTTTACAAGAGCAGTACTTC.

This chain uses TRBV9 with TRBJ2-3; TRBD1 agrees at 10 bases. The trim removed 2 bases at V and 1 base at J, leaving 10 bases unmatched. Germline V gene lookup returns CDR1 SGDLS and CDR2 YYNGEE. This CDR3 contains 18 residues. The CDR3 nucleotides are TGTGCCAGCAGCGTCAATACGGGACAGGGGTCTGGCACAGATACGCAGTATTTT. Encoded protein: CASSVNTGQGSGTDTQYF.

This rearrangement joins TRBV11-1 to TRBJ1-4; 10 bases are shared with TRBD1. Trimming cost V 5 bases and J 10 bases; bases outside gene matches: 10. This CDR3 has 15 residues. Germline V CDR1 and CDR2: SGHAT, FQDESV (reference sequence). The CDR3 is CASSPSPGDRGKLFF. In DNA form, the CDR3 reads TGTGCCAGCAGCCCCAGCCCTGGGGACAGGGGAAAACTGTTTTTT.

This clone was seen a handful of times. The CDR3 DNA sequence: TGTGCCAGCTCACCAGCGGTCAGCTCTGGAAACACCATATATTTT. Protein: CASSPAVSSGNTIYF. The rearrangement uses TRBV18 and TRBJ1-3; D is unresolved. The CDR3 length is 15 residues. CDR1 and CDR2 from the germline V gene are KGHSH and LQKENI. Trimming took off 2 bases at V and 0 bases at J, with 8 bases between the two ends.

CDR3 residues: CASSQTSSYNEQFF. In DNA form, the CDR3 reads TGTGCCAGCAGCCAGACTAGCTCCTACAATGAGCAGTTCTTC. This chain joins TRBV4-2 and TRBJ2-1, with D perhaps matching TRBD2 (6 bases). Trimming shortened V by 3 bases and J by 0 bases, and 6 bases separated the two germline ends. Germline V gene data show CDR1 as LGHNA and CDR2 as YNFKEQ. The CDR3 consists of 14 residues.

The rearrangement joins TRBV5-6 to TRBJ2-1; TRBD1 might be the D (5 bases). CDR3 length equals 15 residues. The V gene's germline CDR1 is SGHDT and CDR2 YYEEEE. With 4 bases removed from V and 6 bases from J, the gap between germline ends came to 17 bases. The CDR3 loop reads CASSPQVAKGNEQFF. DNA for the CDR3: TGTGCCAGCAGCCCACAGGTTGCCAAGGGCAATGAGCAGTTCTTC.